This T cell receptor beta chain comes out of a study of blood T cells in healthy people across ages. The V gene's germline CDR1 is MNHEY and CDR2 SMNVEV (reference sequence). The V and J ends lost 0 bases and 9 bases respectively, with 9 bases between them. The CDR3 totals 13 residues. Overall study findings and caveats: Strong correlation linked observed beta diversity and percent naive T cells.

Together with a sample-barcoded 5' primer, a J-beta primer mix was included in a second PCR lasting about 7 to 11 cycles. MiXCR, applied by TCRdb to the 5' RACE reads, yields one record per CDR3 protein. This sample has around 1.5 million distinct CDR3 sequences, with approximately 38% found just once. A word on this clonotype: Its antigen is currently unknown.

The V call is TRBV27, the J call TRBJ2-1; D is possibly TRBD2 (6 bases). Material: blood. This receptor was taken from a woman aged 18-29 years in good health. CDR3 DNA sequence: TGTGCCAGCAGTTTATCGGCGGGGACTGAGCAGTTCTTC. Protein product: CASSLSAGTEQFF.